The rows below give T cell receptor beta chains drawn from one sample of a study of cytomegalovirus exposure and HLA in healthy donors. The assay was immunoSEQ multiplex PCR, and TCRdb's table has in-frame clones only and misses some. Here the sample spans 150,000 to 200,000 clones, roughly 79% being singletons. Sequenced sample: PBMCs. The receptors stem from a woman between 18 and 29 years old in good health and CMV-seropositive. Both conserved end residues are part of each CDR3. The D gene is left open where the match is weak. Rows may omit the clone size; those that give it use once, few, many or a size class.

>TRBV23-1|NA|NA|TRBJ1-2
TGCGCCAGCAGTCAATCAACTTCTGAGCGGCGATTCTATGGCTACACCTTC
CASSQSTSERRFYGYTF
>TRBV27|TRBD1|NA|TRBJ1-4
TGTGCCAGCAGTCCGGGACAGGGTGAAAAACTGTTTTTT
CASSPGQGEKLFF
>TRBV11-2|TRBD1|NA|TRBJ2-3
TGTGCCAGCGGCGGGCCGACAGGGGATGGGGATACGCAGTATTTT
CASGGPTGDGDTQYF
>TRBV19|TRBD2|few|TRBJ2-2
TGTGCCAGTAGTATGGCGGCTAGCGGATCCGGGGAGCTGTTTTTT
CASSMAASGSGELFF
>TRBV29-1|TRBD1|few|TRBJ1-3
TGCAGCGTGGCAGCTCCGGGACAGGGTATTCTCACCATATATTTT
CSVAAPGQGILTIYF
>TRBV30|NA|NA|TRBJ2-2
TGTGCCTGGAGTGTACTTCGAGGCGCCGGGGAGCTGTTTTTT
CAWSVLRGAGELFF
>TRBV18|NA|NA|TRBJ2-7
TGTGCCAGCTCACCGGGGCCAGCGGGTTCCTACGAGCAGTACTTC
CASSPGPAGSYEQYF
>TRBV6-6|TRBD1|NA|TRBJ2-6
TGTGCCAGCAGTTACGGGGACAGATATGGGGCCAACGTCCTGACTTTC
CASSYGDRYGANVLTF
>TRBV7-2|TRBD1|NA|TRBJ1-6
TGTGCCAGCAGCCCAGGGGGACAGGGTAATTCAACCCTCCACTTT
CASSPGGQGNSTLHF
>TRBV19|NA|NA|TRBJ1-1
TGTGCCAGTAGCAGACTCGGGACACCGAACACTGAAGCTTTCTTT
CASSRLGTPNTEAFF
>TRBV25-1|NA|once|TRBJ1-3
TGTGCCAGCAGTGGTCACGGGGGACCTAACTCTGGAAACACCATATATTTT
CASSGHGGPNSGNTIYF
>TRBV5-4|TRBD2|NA|TRBJ2-3
TGTGCCAGCAGTTTGATACGGACTAGCGGGGGGATAACAGATACGCAGTATTTT
CASSLIRTSGGITDTQYF
>TRBV28|TRBD1|NA|TRBJ1-1
TGTGCCAGCACTGCGACAGGGCCCCAGAACACTGAAGCTTTCTTT
CASTATGPQNTEAFF
>TRBV5-1|NA|NA|TRBJ1-1
TGCGCCAGCAGCTTGGCCGTGGGCGGGAGCACTGAAGCTTTCTTT
CASSLAVGGSTEAFF
>TRBV2|NA|NA|TRBJ2-3
TGTGCCAGCACCGACCCTATAGCGATTAGCACAGATACGCAGTATTTT
CASTDPIAISTDTQYF
>TRBV11-3|NA|NA|TRBJ2-5
TGTGCCAGCAGCTTAGATTACTTCGGGTCTCAAGAGACCCAGTACTTC
CASSLDYFGSQETQYF
>TRBV6-1|NA|NA|TRBJ2-7
TGTGCAGCCCAGGCCCCATCCTCCTACGAGCAGTACTTC
CAAQAPSSYEQYF
>TRBV6-1|NA|NA|TRBJ1-5
TGTGCCAGCAGTGACAGGTCAGCCCCACTCAATCAGCCCCAGCATTTT
CASSDRSAPLNQPQHF
>TRBV7-9|TRBD1|NA|TRBJ2-7
TGTGCCAGCAGCTCCCCATGGACAGGAGTCTACGAGCAGTACTTC
CASSSPWTGVYEQYF
>TRBV7-9|NA|once|TRBJ1-5
TGTGCCAGCAGCTTCGACAGAACAAATCAGCCCCAGCATTTT
CASSFDRTNQPQHF
>TRBV27|TRBD2|NA|TRBJ2-5
TGTGCCAGCAGCCCAGGACTAGCGGGGAGTGTGGCCCAGTACTTC
CASSPGLAGSVAQYF
>TRBV6-4|NA|NA|TRBJ2-7
TGTGCCAGCAGTGCGTTTGCGGGGTCCTACGAGCAGTACTTC
CASSAFAGSYEQYF
>TRBV11-3|NA|NA|TRBJ2-1
TGTGCCAGCAGCTTAGGTGGACAAGCCAATGAGCAGTTCTTC
CASSLGGQANEQFF
>TRBV27|NA|NA|TRBJ2-5
TGTGCCAGCAGTTTTGCTCCCGGAGGGGAGCAGTACTTC
CASSFAPGGEQYF
>TRBV7-8|TRBD2|NA|TRBJ2-3
TGTGCCAGCAGCACCCCGATGGGCGGGAGCAGCACAGATACGCAGTATTTT
CASSTPMGGSSTDTQYF
>TRBV19|TRBD1|NA|TRBJ1-1
TGTGCCAGTAGTATTGAGGGGACAGGGCCCCTCGCTTTCTTT
CASSIEGTGPLAFF
>TRBV9|NA|few|TRBJ1-4
TGTGCCAGCAGCCTAGACAGCTATAATGAAAAACTGTTTTTT
CASSLDSYNEKLFF
>TRBV4-2|NA|NA|TRBJ2-7
TGTGCCAGCAACCAAGATCCGGGAGCCTACGAGCAGTACTTC
CASNQDPGAYEQYF
>TRBV5-6|TRBD1|NA|TRBJ2-7
TGTGCCAGCAGCTTAAGCAGGGGGTTCGCCTACGAGCAGTACTTC
CASSLSRGFAYEQYF
>TRBV2|TRBD1|NA|TRBJ1-1
TGTGCCAGGGAAGGGACAGGGGCCTCCACTGAAGCTTTCTTT
CAREGTGASTEAFF
>TRBV2|TRBD1|NA|TRBJ1-4
TGTGCCAGCAGTGAAAGGGGACAGGGGGCTAATGAAAAACTGTTTTTT
CASSERGQGANEKLFF
>TRBV5-5|NA|NA|TRBJ2-2
TGTGCCAGCAGCTTAATCCCAGGTGGGGGGTCTTCTACTAGCACCGGGGAGCTGTTTTTT
CASSLIPGGGSSTSTGELFF
>TRBV5-1|NA|NA|TRBJ2-1
TGCGCCAGCAGCCCCGACGGGGACTCCTACAATGAGCAGTTCTTC
CASSPDGDSYNEQFF
>TRBV6-5|NA|NA|TRBJ2-7
TGTGCCAGCAGTTACTATCTAGGCGGGGACTACGAGCAGTACTTC
CASSYYLGGDYEQYF